One sample yielded the 32 T cell receptor beta chains listed below, sequenced in a study of CXCR3-negative and CXCR3-positive naive CD8 T cells. With UMI labels, 5' RACE was used to prepare the TRB cDNA libraries. TCRdb re-called the 5' RACE reads and catalogs CDR3 proteins one per entry, DNA excluded. This repertoire includes about 150,000 distinct CDR3 sequences. No antigens are known for them. Study-level points and caveats: TRB CDR3s were more hydrophobic in CXCR3-positive than in CXCR3-negative naive cells.

Sequencing was done on a sample of naive CXCR3+ CD8+ T cells from blood. Subset of the sample: CD45RO-CCR7+CD27+CD95- naive CD8+ T cells expressing CXCR3 (TNR3+). The receptors were gathered from a human donor in good health. Some clones in this sample may be carry-over from other donors' samples.

This sequence joins TRBV6-6 and TRBJ2-2; TCRdb's assignment of TRBD1 cannot be checked, as there is no DNA. Per the germline V gene, CDR1 is MNHNY and CDR2 is SVGAGI (reference sequence). The CDR3 has 14 amino acids. The CDR3 region is CASSDRGGTGELFF.

The V gene is TRBV29-1, the J gene TRBJ2-1; as DNA is missing, the TRBD1 call by TCRdb cannot be tested. This CDR3 contains 14 residues. Looked up from germline, CDR1 is SQVTM and CDR2 is ANQGSEA. CDR3: CSVPSPPDYNEQFF.

The rearrangement joins TRBV9 to TRBJ2-2. Germline CDR1 reads SGDLS; CDR2 reads YYNGEE. CDR3 length equals 12 residues. The CDR3 protein is CASSVGPGELFF.

The V gene is TRBV7-2, the J gene TRBJ2-3. This CDR3 is built from 16 residues. The germline V gene has CDR1 SGHTA and CDR2 FQGNSA. The CDR3 protein is CASSFGFGQSTDTQYF. The whole variable domain, remainder taken from reference TRBV7-2 and TRBJ2-3, is GAGVSQSPSNKVTEKGKDVELRCDPISGHTALYWYRQSLGQGLEFLIYFQGNSAPDKSGLPSDRFSAERTGGSVSTLTIQRTQQEDSAVYLCASSFGFGQSTDTQYFGPGTRLTVL.

V is TRBV6-2 or TRBV6-3 and J is TRBJ1-2; TCRdb's D gene call, TRBD1, goes unchecked for lack of DNA. Germline loops: CDR1 MNHEY, CDR2 SVGEGT. The CDR3 loop spans 13 amino acids. The CDR3 sequence: CASGDRVRYGYTF.

The V gene is TRBV7-2, the J gene TRBJ1-1. The CDR3 has 15 residues. CDR1 is SGHTA, CDR2 FQGNSA, per germline. The CDR3: CASSLVSDLRRRAFF.

The CDR3 sequence: CASRSGTSSYNEQFF. The chain employs TRBV2 and TRBJ2-1; TCRdb's D gene call, TRBD2, goes unchecked for lack of DNA. The CDR3 is 15 amino acids. Germline CDR1 reads SNHLY; CDR2 reads FYNNEI.

V and J are TRBV29-1 and TRBJ2-1; TCRdb calls TRBD1, which cannot be checked without DNA. The CDR3 covers 16 residues. CDR1 is SQVTM and CDR2 is ANQGSEA in the germline V gene. The CDR3 reads CSVEDQPGQGSNEQFF.

This chain links TRBV10-2 with TRBJ1-6; with no DNA, the TCRdb D assignment of TRBD1 cannot be verified. The CDR3 is made up of 13 amino acids. Germline V gene sequence: CDR1 WSHSY, CDR2 SAAADI. CDR3 region: CATQPTGDSPLHF.

This chain uses TRBV27 with TRBJ2-5; lacking DNA, the TRBD1 call made by TCRdb goes unchecked. CDR1 is MNHEY and CDR2 is SMNVEV in the germline V gene (reference sequence). The CDR3 consists of 14 residues. CDR3 residues: CASGQNDLQETQYF.

The genes are TRBV29-1 and TRBJ2-1. Germline values: CDR1 SQVTM, CDR2 ANQGSEA. CDR3 length equals 14 residues. The CDR3 is CSVSRPSSYNEQFF.

The rearrangement links TRBV13 to TRBJ2-7; TCRdb's assignment of TRBD1 cannot be checked, as there is no DNA. CDR3 length: 14 amino acids. The germline CDR1 and CDR2 sequences are PRHDT and FYEKMQ (reference sequence). CDR3: CASSSTDRTYEQYF.

The chain has TRBV19 and TRBJ2-3. There are 15 residues in the CDR3. The germline V gene has CDR1 LNHDA and CDR2 SQIVND (reference sequence). This CDR3 is CASSIGLRGTDTQYF.

The chain has TRBV5-1 and TRBJ1-1; without DNA, the TCRdb call of TRBD1 cannot be checked. The germline V gene has CDR1 SGHRS and CDR2 YFSETQ. There are 15 residues in the CDR3. CDR3 residues: CASSLGQGARTEAFF.

This chain links TRBV7-9 with TRBJ2-4; as DNA is missing, the TRBD1 call by TCRdb cannot be tested. There are 16 residues in the CDR3. The germline V gene has CDR1 SEHNR and CDR2 FQNEAQ (reference sequence). CDR3 sequence: CASSSLDSLAKNIQYF.

The rearrangement uses TRBV7-9 and TRBJ2-2; there is no DNA to check the TCRdb D call of TRBD2. The CDR3 covers 16 residues. In germline, CDR1 is SEHNR, CDR2 FQNEAQ (reference sequence). The CDR3: CASSPRTSGNTGELFF.

Here the CDR3 reads CASSPTGGPNQPQHF. The chain is built from TRBV28 and TRBJ1-5; TCRdb proposes TRBD1, but this gene call is untestable without DNA. Germline CDR1 and CDR2: MDHEN and SYDVKM. The CDR3 extends over 15 amino acids.

The chain joins TRBV6-5 to TRBJ2-1. The CDR3 length is 14 residues. The germline CDR1 and CDR2 sequences are MNHEY and SVGAGI. The CDR3: CASSYSIGTGKQFF.

This chain connects TRBV5-1 to TRBJ2-1; TCRdb's D call of TRBD1 is untestable without DNA. Germline V lookup: CDR1 SGHRS, CDR2 YFSETQ. The CDR3 consists of 18 residues. The CDR3 loop reads CASSISYPRDTLYNEQFF.

The CDR3 here is CAISEGQSNQPQHF. The V and J genes are TRBV10-3 and TRBJ1-5; TCRdb returns TRBD1, unconfirmable since there is no DNA. Germline CDR1 is ENHRY and CDR2 is SYGVKD. The CDR3 runs to 14 residues.

The chain joins TRBV10-3 to TRBJ1-5. The germline CDR1 and CDR2 sequences are ENHRY and SYGVKD. CDR3 length equals 14 residues. CDR3 sequence: CAIREDASNQPQHF.

The chain combines TRBV19 with TRBJ1-5; TCRdb outputs TRBD1, but without DNA this stays unchecked. Germline V gene lookup returns CDR1 LNHDA and CDR2 SQIVND (reference sequence). CDR3 length: 15 amino acids. The CDR3 spells CASSDGRGRNQPQHF.

V gene TRBV19 combines with J gene TRBJ1-1; TCRdb indicates TRBD1, and absent DNA this call remains unverified. The length of the CDR3 is 13 residues. Germline-derived CDR1 and CDR2 are LNHDA and SQIVND (reference sequence). CDR3 sequence reads: CASSTGGLTEAFF.

The chain carries TRBV29-1 and TRBJ2-7; the TCRdb D gene call, TRBD2, has no DNA to confirm it. This CDR3 spans 14 amino acids. CDR1 and CDR2 (germline): SQVTM, ANQGSEA. The CDR3 is CSALGLAGVYEQYF.

This chain joins TRBV28 and TRBJ2-3. Looked up from germline, CDR1 is MDHEN and CDR2 is SYDVKM. CDR3 length: 13 residues. CDR3 region: CASSLFSADTQYF.

CDR3 sequence reads: CASSSPSGGIPYEQYF. This chain links TRBV7-2 with TRBJ2-7; with no DNA, the TCRdb D assignment of TRBD2 cannot be verified. Germline CDR1 SGHTA, CDR2 FQGNSA. The CDR3 runs to 16 residues.

The chain couples TRBV19 to TRBJ1-2; TCRdb lists TRBD1, though no DNA is available to test this call. This CDR3 has 15 residues. Looked up from germline, CDR1 is LNHDA and CDR2 is SQIVND (reference sequence). The chain's CDR3 is CASRPTGSLNYGYTF. Filled out from reference TRBV19 and TRBJ1-2, the complete variable domain reads DGGITQSPKYLFRKEGQNVTLSCEQNLNHDAMYWYRQDPGQGLRLIYYSQIVNDFQKGDIAEGYSVSREKKESFPLTVTSAQKNPTAFYLCASRPTGSLNYGYTFGSGTRLTVV.

The chain joins TRBV7-6 to TRBJ2-3; TCRdb proposes TRBD1, but this gene call is untestable without DNA. The CDR3 sequence is 16 residues long. CDR1 is SGHVS and CDR2 is FNYEAQ in the germline V gene. The CDR3 loop reads CASSVSGGHLTDTQYF.

The chain is built from TRBV4-1 and TRBJ2-1; the TCRdb D gene call, TRBD1, has no DNA to confirm it. This CDR3 has 14 amino acids. Germline CDR1 MGHRA, CDR2 YSYEKL. CDR3 loop: CASSQVGRGAEQFF.

The rearrangement joins TRBV9 to TRBJ2-7; the TCRdb call, TRBD1, lacks DNA for checking. This CDR3 spans 14 amino acids. The germline gives CDR1 SGDLS, CDR2 YYNGEE. The CDR3 region is CASSVGEPAYEQYF.

The genes are TRBV28 and TRBJ2-2; as DNA is missing, the TRBD2 call by TCRdb cannot be tested. The germline CDR1 and CDR2 sequences are MDHEN and SYDVKM. This CDR3 spans 17 amino acids. CDR3 in amino acids: CASRPPGLAGSSGELFF.

The chain uses TRBV7-9 and TRBJ2-2; TCRdb's D call of TRBD1 is untestable without DNA. The germline V gene has CDR1 SEHNR and CDR2 FQNEAQ (reference sequence). This CDR3 spans 15 amino acids. The CDR3 sequence is CASRHGTGNTGELFF.